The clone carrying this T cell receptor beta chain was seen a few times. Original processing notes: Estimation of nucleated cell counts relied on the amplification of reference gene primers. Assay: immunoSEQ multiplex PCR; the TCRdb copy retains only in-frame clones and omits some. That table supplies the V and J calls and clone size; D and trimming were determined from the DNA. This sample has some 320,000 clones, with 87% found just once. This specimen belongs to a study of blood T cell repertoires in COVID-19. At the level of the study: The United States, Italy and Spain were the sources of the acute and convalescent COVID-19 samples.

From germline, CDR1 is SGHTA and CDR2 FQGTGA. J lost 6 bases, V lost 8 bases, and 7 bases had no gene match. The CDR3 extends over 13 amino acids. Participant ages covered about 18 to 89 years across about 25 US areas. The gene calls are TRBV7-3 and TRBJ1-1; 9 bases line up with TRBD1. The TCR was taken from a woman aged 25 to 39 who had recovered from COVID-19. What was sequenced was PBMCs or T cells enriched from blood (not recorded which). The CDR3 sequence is CASAVDRGSEAFF. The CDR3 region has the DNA TGTGCCAGCGCTGTGGACAGGGGATCTGAAGCTTTCTTT.